This entry describes one T cell receptor beta chain. The count of this clone is one. It lacks a known antigen. No base quality values were provided; no much bigger clone lies one nucleotide off. These data originate in a study of blood T cell repertoires in COVID-19 (dated by TCRdb to the early 2020s). About the investigation overall: Collaborator samples came from the United States, Italy and Spain and covered acute and convalescent phases of COVID-19. The prospective study material was composed of cDNA or gDNA derived from T cells, B-cell-depleted T cells, or PBMCs. Deeply sampled blood TCRbeta repertoires from subjects exposed to, actively infected with, or recovered from COVID-19 were included in the dataset. A freely available public database, intended as a resource for researchers studying the immune response to SARS-CoV-2, is where the repertoires were released. The samples were drawn from the first 160 participants of the ongoing ImmuneRACE study and from roughly 1,300 subjects provided by 6 global collaborators. The sample metadata nearly always contained a de-identified subject ID, COVID-19 status, age in years and sex. Where available, HLA class I and class II types were obtained from metadata supplied by the sample provider rather than from assay-based typing. Overall study outcomes, separate from this receptor: The quantity of clinical and demographic metadata differed by source and by participant and was supplied without curation.

The CDR3 runs 16 residues from the cysteine to the phenylalanine. Only the CDR3 DNA is retained, 48 bases long and in frame from the first base. CDR1 and CDR2 were assigned from the germline V gene (reference sequence) as MNHEY and SMNVEV. The junction shows trimming of 5 bases on V and 2 bases on J, and the gene matches do not reach 10 bases of it. The immunoSEQ Assay, a bias-controlled multiplex PCR, was used to amplify TCRbeta CDR3 regions from genomic DNA. The authors' pipeline ran thus. The number of nucleated cells in each sample was estimated by amplification of reference gene primers within the assay. Sequence reads were collapsed and filtered to measure the absolute abundance of every unique TCRbeta CDR3 rearrangement. For each sample, productive Simpson clonality was calculated as the square root of Simpson's diversity index across productive rearrangements. TCRdb carries this immuneACCESS record with in-frame sequences only. Its versions omit some clonotypes, under half of them owing to an unresolved V gene in the studies checked, with the rest unexplained. V and J calls and clone size are given by that table; D and trimming were obtained from the DNA. The sample contains about 430,000 clones, about 88% of them found a single time. The ten largest clonotypes hold approximately 1.5% of the sample.

In the prospective study, participants were roughly 18 to 95 years old, resided in under 30 geographic areas of the United States, and were enrolled through a virtual design. Cohort assignment in the prospective study relied on participant-reported clinical history from a screening survey and a study questionnaire. A participant counted as exposed if, within 2 weeks of entering the study, that participant had been in contact with someone who had a PCR-confirmed or clinician-diagnosed COVID-19 case. Each participant in the prospective study had whole blood, serum and a nasopharyngeal or oropharyngeal swab collected by mobile phlebotomists. Additional blood draws and questionnaires over an approximately two-month period could optionally be provided by prospective study participants. Blood samples from the prospective study were shipped frozen or at room temperature prior to DNA extraction.

This receptor chain uses TRBV27 and TRBJ2-3; 7 bases in the middle match TRBD1. The sequenced sample consisted of PBMCs or T cells enriched from blood (not recorded which). This clonotype originated in a woman younger than 30 who had been exposed to COVID-19. The CDR3 is CASSPWTGPPTDTQYF. The DNA is as follows: TGTGCCAGCAGTCCCTGGACAGGACCCCCCACAGATACGCAGTATTTT.